The next 16 T cell receptor beta chains were all read from a single sample in a study of T-cell memory formation after mild COVID-19. TCRdb ran MiXCR on the 5' RACE reads and lists one entry per CDR3 protein. The table has about 400,000 distinct CDR3 sequences, roughly 18% seen once. The material sequenced was PBMCs or a T cell subset sorted from them (not recorded which). These receptors originate from a man younger than 35 who had mild COVID-19 (a few samples of this study predate the infection). Cell type and time point are not known.

This clonotype was recorded many times. The V and J genes are TRBV28 and TRBJ2-5, with D possibly matching TRBD2 (5 bases). Germline-derived CDR1 and CDR2 are MDHEN and SYDVKM. Trimming took off 5 bases at V and 2 bases at J, with 15 bases between the two ends. The CDR3 sequence is 15 residues long. The CDR3 coding sequence is TGTGCCAGCAGTCCCTCGCCCGGGATTCAAGAGACCCAGTACTTC. Translating it yields CASSPSPGIQETQYF.

The chain recombines TRBV14 with TRBJ2-1; D unclear. V lost 0 bases to trimming and J lost 2 bases, with 14 bases between them. The CDR3 length is 17 residues. Germline V gene lookup returns CDR1 SGHDN and CDR2 FVKESK. DNA of the CDR3: TGTGCCAGCAGCCAAGAGAAGTGGTCGAATCCCTACAATGAGCAGTTCTTC. Protein sequence: CASSQEKWSNPYNEQFF.

There are a few counts of this clonotype. This chain joins TRBV7-6 and TRBJ2-1; D gene ambiguous. Germline loops: CDR1 SGHVS, CDR2 FNYEAQ. V lost 6 bases and J lost 0, with 6 bases in between. The CDR3 is 13 residues long. CDR3 residues: CASRSSSYNEQFF. The CDR3 nucleotides are TGTGCCAGCAGGAGTAGCTCCTACAATGAGCAGTTCTTC. Variable domain in full (rest from reference TRBV7-6 and TRBJ2-1): GAGVSQSPRYKVTKRGQDVALRCDPISGHVSLYWYRQALGQGPEFLTYFNYEAQQDKSGLPNDRFSAERPEGSISTLTIQRTEQRDSAMYRCASRSSSYNEQFFGPGTRLTVL.

This clonotype came up a few times. V gene TRBV5-6 combines with J gene TRBJ1-4; possibly TRBD1 for D (6 bases). Germline V gives CDR1 SGHDT, CDR2 YYEEEE. The CDR3 extends over 13 amino acids. V was trimmed by 4 bases and J by 8 bases, leaving 12 bases between them. The CDR3 nucleotides are TGTGCCAGCAGCCTGGGGGCTCGAGAAAAACTGTTTTTT. Amino acid sequence: CASSLGAREKLFF.

This clonotype was observed a few times. The CDR3 sequence: CASSPDRAAGGYTF. In DNA, the CDR3 is TGCGCCAGCAGCCCGGACAGGGCCGCTGGGGGCTACACCTTC. The V gene is TRBV5-1, the J gene TRBJ1-2; TRBD1 aligns across 8 bases. CDR3 length: 14 amino acids. Germline lookup yields CDR1 SGHRS and CDR2 YFSETQ. V shed 4 bases and J 8 bases; nucleotides not matched to a gene: 10. The variable domain in full, with the rest retrieved from reference TRBV5-1 and TRBJ1-2, is KAGVTQTPRYLIKTRGQQVTLSCSPISGHRSVSWYQQTPGQGLQFLFEYFSETQRNKGNFPGRFSGRQFSNSRSEMNVSTLELGDSALYLCASSPDRAAGGYTFGSGTRLTVV.

The V gene is TRBV6-4, the J gene TRBJ2-1, with D hard to call. Germline values: CDR1 MRHNA, CDR2 SNTAGT. The CDR3 is made up of 10 amino acids. V lost 7 bases, J lost 8 bases, and 6 bases lay in between. This CDR3 reads CASTKDEQFF. In DNA, the CDR3 is TGTGCCAGCACCAAAGATGAGCAGTTCTTC.

This clonotype was observed a handful of times. The chain joins TRBV5-1 to TRBJ2-3; 7 bases line up with TRBD2. Germline CDR1 and CDR2: SGHRS and YFSETQ. The CDR3 has 15 residues. V lost 4 bases to trimming and J lost 2 bases; unmatched junction nucleotides: 7. CDR3 DNA sequence: TGCGCCAGCAGCGGAGGGGACTACACCACAGATACGCAGTATTTT. This encodes CASSGGDYTTDTQYF.

This clonotype was observed a handful of times. The chain joins TRBV9 to TRBJ1-3; D remains ambiguous. This CDR3 contains 17 residues. CDR1 and CDR2 from the germline V gene are SGDLS and YYNGEE. V was clipped by 0 bases and J by 0 bases, with 13 bases between them. CDR3 bases: TGTGCCAGCAGCGTAGCTACGAACAGCCGCTCTGGAAACACCATATATTTT. Its translation: CASSVATNSRSGNTIYF.

V and J are TRBV4-3 and TRBJ2-5, with 8 bases that match TRBD2. Germline V CDR1 and CDR2: LGHNA, YSLEER. The CDR3 spans 16 residues. V trimming: 0 bases; J trimming: 5 bases; junction bases outside the gene matches: 8. The CDR3 spells CASSQDTGGGYETQYF. CDR3 nucleotides: TGCGCCAGCAGCCAAGATACGGGCGGGGGGTACGAGACCCAGTACTTC.

The V gene is TRBV3-1, the J gene TRBJ1-6, with D possibly matching TRBD1 (5 bases). Trimming took 8 bases from V and 6 from J, leaving 11 bases between them. The CDR3 totals 13 residues. Per the germline V gene, CDR1 is LGHDT and CDR2 is YNNKEL (reference sequence). CDR3 protein: CASSGFGNSPLHF. The DNA of the CDR3 is TGTGCCAGCTCAGGGTTTGGTAATTCACCCCTCCACTTT. The whole variable domain, remainder taken from reference TRBV3-1 and TRBJ1-6, is DTAVSQTPKYLVTQMGNDKSIKCEQNLGHDTMYWYKQDSKKFLKIMFSYNNKELIINETVPNRFSPKSPDKAHLNLHINSLELGDSAVYFCASSGFGNSPLHFGNGTRLTVT.

This clonotype showed up just a few times. The chain combines TRBV6-2 or TRBV6-3 with TRBJ2-2; no reliable D call. The CDR3 covers 14 residues. V lost 7 bases to trimming and J lost 3 bases, with 12 bases between them. CDR1 is MNHEY, CDR2 SVGEGT, per germline. CDR3 residues: CASIADSYTGELFF. In DNA form, the CDR3 reads TGTGCCAGCATTGCAGACTCGTACACCGGGGAGCTGTTTTTT.

The sample holds a few counts of this clonotype. V usage is TRBV6-2 or TRBV6-3 and J usage is TRBJ2-7, with D perhaps matching TRBD1 or TRBD2 (5 bases each). CDR1 MNHEY and CDR2 SVGEGT come from the germline V gene. The CDR3 contains 14 residues. Trimming took 2 bases from V and 2 from J, leaving 10 bases between them. The CDR3 loop is CASSYDGTTYEQYF. In nucleotides, the CDR3 is TGTGCCAGCAGTTACGATGGGACCACCTACGAGCAGTACTTC.

This chain connects TRBV12-3 or TRBV12-4 to TRBJ1-2; D is possibly TRBD1 (6 bases). Trimming stripped 8 bases from V and 6 bases from J, with 16 bases between. The CDR3 is 13 amino acids. CDR3 in DNA: TGTGCCAGCTCCGGGGGGGGCCGCAATGGCTACACCTTC. Translated: CASSGGGRNGYTF.

This clonotype has only a few counts. The J gene is TRBJ2-3, the V gene TRBV28; D remains unclear. Germline loops: CDR1 MDHEN, CDR2 SYDVKM. Trimming removed 8 bases at V and 6 bases at J, with 15 bases between. The CDR3 covers 13 residues. The CDR3 DNA follows: TGTGCCAGCGGGTCAGGTAGTTTGGATACGCAGTATTTT. It specifies CASGSGSLDTQYF.

This clonotype was recorded a few times. This rearrangement joins TRBV7-6 to TRBJ2-3, with D possibly TRBD2 on 5 matching bases. CDR1 is SGHVS, CDR2 FNYEAQ, per germline. Trimming cost V 3 bases and J 6 bases, with 10 bases left between them. The CDR3 has 13 residues. This chain's CDR3 is CASSLNLADTQYF. CDR3 nucleotides: TGTGCCAGCAGCTTGAATCTAGCTGATACGCAGTATTTT.

This chain links TRBV20-1 with TRBJ1-1, with D uncertain. V was clipped by 3 bases and J by 4 bases, with 12 bases between them. Germline CDR1 and CDR2: DFQATT and SNEGSKA (reference sequence). This CDR3 contains 13 residues. The CDR3 spells CSASVGRGTEAFF. In DNA, the CDR3 is TGCAGTGCTAGCGTCGGGCGGGGCACTGAAGCTTTCTTT.